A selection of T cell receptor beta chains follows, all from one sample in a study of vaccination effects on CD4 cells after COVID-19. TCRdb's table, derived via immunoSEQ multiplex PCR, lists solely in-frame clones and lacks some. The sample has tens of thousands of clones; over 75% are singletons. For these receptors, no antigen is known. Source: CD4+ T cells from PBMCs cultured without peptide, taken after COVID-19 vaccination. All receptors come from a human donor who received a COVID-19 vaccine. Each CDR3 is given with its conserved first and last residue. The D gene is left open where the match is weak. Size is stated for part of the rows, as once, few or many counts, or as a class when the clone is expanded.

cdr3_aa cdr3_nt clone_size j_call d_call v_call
CASKEGGNEKLFF TGTGCCAGCAAGGAGGGAGGGAATGAAAAACTGTTTTTT . TRBJ1-4 . TRBV28
CASSTRWRRGSNEQFF TGTGCCAGCAGTACCCGGTGGCGTAGGGGTTCGAATGAGCAGTTCTTC . TRBJ2-1 . TRBV28
CASSASGTGGYGYTF TGTGCCAGTAGTGCTTCCGGGACAGGGGGGTATGGCTACACCTTC . TRBJ1-2 TRBD1 TRBV19
CASSSPGTDTQYF TGTGCCAGCAGTTCACCCGGGACAGATACGCAGTATTTT once TRBJ2-3 . TRBV6-5
CAWGRATHGYTF TGTGCCTGGGGCAGGGCGACCCATGGCTACACCTTC . TRBJ1-2 . TRBV30
CASSQQTGNYGYTF TGCGCCAGCAGCCAGCAGACAGGGAACTATGGCTACACCTTC . TRBJ1-2 TRBD1 TRBV4-3
CASSPQGVDGYTF TGTGCCAGCAGCCCGCAGGGTGTAGATGGCTACACCTTC . TRBJ1-2 . TRBV2
CASSVEGTGVTEAFF TGTGCCAGCAGCGTAGAGGGGACAGGGGTAACTGAAGCTTTCTTT few TRBJ1-1 TRBD1 TRBV9
CASSLKDRVNTEAFF TGCGCCAGCAGCCTTAAGGACAGGGTCAACACTGAAGCTTTCTTT . TRBJ1-1 TRBD1 TRBV5-1
CASSIYTSSNQPQHF TGTGCCAGTAGTATTTATACATCTAGCAATCAGCCCCAGCATTTT . TRBJ1-5 . TRBV19
CSVVGTGDATEAFF TGCAGCGTTGTGGGGACAGGGGATGCGACTGAAGCTTTCTTT . TRBJ1-1 TRBD1 TRBV29-1
CASRTSGGAYNEQFF TGTGCCAGCAGAACCAGCGGGGGGGCCTACAATGAGCAGTTCTTC . TRBJ2-1 TRBD2 TRBV6-6
CASSQVLGFDSPLHF TGTGCCAGCAGCCAAGTTCTGGGGTTCGATTCACCCCTCCACTTT . TRBJ1-6 . TRBV3-1/TRBV3-2
CSVQGGRTDTQYF TGCAGCGTCCAGGGTGGTAGGACAGATACGCAGTATTTT . TRBJ2-3 . TRBV29-1
CATSDPSSNYGYTF TGTGCCACCAGTGACCCTTCGTCTAACTATGGCTACACCTTC . TRBJ1-2 . TRBV24-1
CASSYWTTTDTQYF TGCGCCAGCAGCTACTGGACTACTACAGATACGCAGTATTTT . TRBJ2-3 . TRBV5-1
CASSPQTGPYGYTF TGTGCCAGCAGCCCGCAGACAGGTCCCTATGGCTACACCTTC . TRBJ1-2 . TRBV7-2
CASSQPLETQYF TGCGCCAGCAGCCAACCCCTCGAGACCCAGTACTTC . TRBJ2-5 . TRBV4-1
CASSPGGTDTQYF TGTGCCAGCAGTCCCGGAGGCACAGATACGCAGTATTTT . TRBJ2-3 . TRBV6-4
CASSVAGDRAPSNYGYTF TGTGCCAGCAGCGTAGCTGGGGACAGGGCACCCTCTAACTATGGCTACACCTTC . TRBJ1-2 TRBD1 TRBV9
CSASFSGGAYAGELFF TGCAGTGCTAGTTTTAGCGGGGGGGCGTACGCCGGGGAGCTGTTTTTT few TRBJ2-2 TRBD2 TRBV20-1
CASSPLSWNTEAFF TGTGCCAGCTCACCACTGTCCTGGAACACTGAAGCTTTCTTT few TRBJ1-1 . TRBV18
CASSVEGLVTQPQHF TGTGCCAGCAGCGTAGAGGGTTTGGTGACCCAGCCCCAGCATTTT . TRBJ1-5 . TRBV9
CATSRDLTTQYF TGCGCCACTTCTCGGGACCTTACTACGCAGTATTTT . TRBJ2-3 . TRBV10-2
CATRAGNNSPLHF TGTGCCACCAGAGCGGGAAATAATTCACCCCTCCACTTT . TRBJ1-6 . TRBV24-1
CASSQSGTGGSPLHF TGTGCCAGCAGTCAAAGTGGGACAGGCGGTTCACCCCTCCACTTT few TRBJ1-6 TRBD1 TRBV2
CASSERGYGYTF TGTGCCAGCAGTGAAAGAGGCTATGGCTACACCTTC . TRBJ1-2 . TRBV6-1
CATITRSYSGNTIYF TGTGCCACCATTACGAGGTCCTACTCTGGAAACACCATATATTTT . TRBJ1-3 . TRBV6-4
CASSRPATSYTQYF TGTGCCAGTAGTCGACCCGCCACTTCATATACGCAGTATTTT . TRBJ2-3 . TRBV19
CASSYQGSRYDGYTF TGTGCCAGCAGTTACCAAGGCAGCAGATACGATGGCTACACCTTC . TRBJ1-2 . TRBV6-5
CATSEGTAGRAFF TGTGCCACCAGTGAGGGGACCGCGGGGCGAGCTTTCTTT . TRBJ1-1 . TRBV24-1
CASSLDVTGSQETQYF TGCGCCAGCAGCTTGGACGTGACAGGGTCTCAAGAGACCCAGTACTTC . TRBJ2-5 TRBD1 TRBV5-1
CASGGTGSGANVLTF TGTGCCAGCGGGGGAACAGGCTCTGGGGCCAACGTCCTGACTTTC . TRBJ2-6 . TRBV7-3